The clone carrying this TCR beta chain was detected only once. Its antigen is not known. These data belong to a study of T cell responses to AZD1222 COVID-19 vaccine. Study-wide findings and caveats: Targeting of unmutated variant regions was reportedly seen in nearly half of spike-specific TCRs.

The CDR3 has 13 residues. Deletions cut 6 bases from V and 4 bases from J, with 13 bases between. Germline V gene sequence: CDR1 MNHEY, CDR2 SVGAGI. This table comes from immunoSEQ multiplex PCR, and its TCRdb copy is limited to in-frame clones, with some not included. The repertoire includes 100,000 to 150,000 clones, approximately 88% of them detected once, and less than 6% sits in the top ten. This receptor was taken from an adult in good health. The rearrangement joins TRBV6-5 to TRBJ2-7; a possible D gene is TRBD1 (5 bases). The input for sequencing was peripheral blood, taken on day 0 of AZD1222 vaccination. The CDR3 sequence: CASRQRTGYEQYF. As DNA, the CDR3 is TGTGCCAGCAGACAACGCACAGGATACGAGCAGTACTTC.